This entry is about one T cell receptor (beta chain). Given a much more abundant clone one base away, this may be a read error. This sample was taken from a study of response to subunit inactivated influenza vaccine. TCRdb re-called the RT-PCR reads with MiXCR, one entry per CDR3 protein. The table includes over 800,000 distinct CDR3 sequences, around 21% detected once. The CDR3 contains 15 residues. V gave up 5 bases and J gave up 4 bases; unmatched junction bases: 8. This rearrangement joins TRBV12-3 or TRBV12-4 to TRBJ2-3; 8 nucleotides match TRBD1. The TCR originated in a man aged 45-65 years who received an inactivated influenza vaccine. The sample was PBMCs from blood, taken about 5 days after vaccination. CDR3 loop: CASSPSGGVPDTQYF. CDR3 bases: TGTGCCAGCAGTCCCTCAGGGGGCGTGCCAGATACGCAGTATTTT.